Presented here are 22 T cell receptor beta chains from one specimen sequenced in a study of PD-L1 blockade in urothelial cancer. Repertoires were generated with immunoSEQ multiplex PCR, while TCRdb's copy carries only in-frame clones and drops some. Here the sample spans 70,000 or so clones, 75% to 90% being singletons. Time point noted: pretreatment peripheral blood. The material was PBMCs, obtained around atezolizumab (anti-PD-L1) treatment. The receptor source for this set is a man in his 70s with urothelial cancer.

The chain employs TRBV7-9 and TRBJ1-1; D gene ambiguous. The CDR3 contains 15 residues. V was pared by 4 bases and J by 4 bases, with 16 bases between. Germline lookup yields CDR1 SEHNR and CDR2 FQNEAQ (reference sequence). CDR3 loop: CASSSGLWGGTEAFF. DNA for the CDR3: TGTGCCAGCAGCTCAGGACTTTGGGGAGGCACTGAAGCTTTCTTT.

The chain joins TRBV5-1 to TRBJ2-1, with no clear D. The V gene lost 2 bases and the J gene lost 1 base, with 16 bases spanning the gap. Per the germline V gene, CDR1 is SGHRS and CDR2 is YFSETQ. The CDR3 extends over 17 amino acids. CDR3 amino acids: CASSLGNSVGSYNEQFF. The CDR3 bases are TGCGCCAGCAGCTTAGGTAACTCCGTCGGGTCCTACAATGAGCAGTTCTTC.

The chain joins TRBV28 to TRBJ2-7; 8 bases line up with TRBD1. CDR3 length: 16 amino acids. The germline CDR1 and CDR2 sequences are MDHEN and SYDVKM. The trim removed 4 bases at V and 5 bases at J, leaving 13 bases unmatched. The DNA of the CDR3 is TGTGCCAGCAGTTCCCCGAGATACAGGGGGGCCGACGAGCAGTACTTC. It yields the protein CASSSPRYRGADEQYF.

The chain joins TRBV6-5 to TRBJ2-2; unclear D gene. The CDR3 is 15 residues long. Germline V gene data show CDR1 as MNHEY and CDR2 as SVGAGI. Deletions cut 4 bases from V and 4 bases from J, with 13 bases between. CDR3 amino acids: CASSSTNSGTGELFF. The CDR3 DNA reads TGTGCCAGCAGTTCTACCAACTCGGGCACCGGGGAGCTGTTTTTT.

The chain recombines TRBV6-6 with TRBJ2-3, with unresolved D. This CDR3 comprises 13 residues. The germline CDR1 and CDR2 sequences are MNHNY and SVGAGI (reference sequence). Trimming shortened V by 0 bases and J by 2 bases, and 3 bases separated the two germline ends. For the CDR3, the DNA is TGTGCCAGCAGTTACTCCTACACAGATACGCAGTATTTT. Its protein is CASSYSYTDTQYF.

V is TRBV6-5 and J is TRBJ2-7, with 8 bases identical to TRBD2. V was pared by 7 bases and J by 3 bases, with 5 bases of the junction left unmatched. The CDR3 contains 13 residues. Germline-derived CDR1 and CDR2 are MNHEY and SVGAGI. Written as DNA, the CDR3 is TGTGCCAGCAAGAATAGCGGGATCTACGAGCAGTACTTC. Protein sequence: CASKNSGIYEQYF.

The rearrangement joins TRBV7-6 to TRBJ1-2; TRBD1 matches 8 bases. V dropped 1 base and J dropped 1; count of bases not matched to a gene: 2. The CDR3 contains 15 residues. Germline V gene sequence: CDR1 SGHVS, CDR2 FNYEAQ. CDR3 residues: CASSLGTGSNYGYTF. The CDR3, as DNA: TGTGCCAGCAGCTTAGGGACAGGGAGTAACTATGGCTACACCTTC.

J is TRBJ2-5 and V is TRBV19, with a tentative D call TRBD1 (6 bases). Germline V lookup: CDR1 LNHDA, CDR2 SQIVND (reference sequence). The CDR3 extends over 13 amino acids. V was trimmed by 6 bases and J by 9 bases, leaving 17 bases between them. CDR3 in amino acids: CASRRQLGGAQYF. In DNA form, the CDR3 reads TGTGCCAGTAGGAGGCAACTAGGGGGTGCCCAGTACTTC.

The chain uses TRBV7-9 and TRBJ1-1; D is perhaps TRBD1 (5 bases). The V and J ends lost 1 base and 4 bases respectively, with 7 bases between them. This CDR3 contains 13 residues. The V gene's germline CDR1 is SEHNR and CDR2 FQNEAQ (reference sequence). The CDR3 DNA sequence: TGTGCCAGCAGCTTAGTGGGGCTCACTGAAGCTTTCTTT. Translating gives CASSLVGLTEAFF.

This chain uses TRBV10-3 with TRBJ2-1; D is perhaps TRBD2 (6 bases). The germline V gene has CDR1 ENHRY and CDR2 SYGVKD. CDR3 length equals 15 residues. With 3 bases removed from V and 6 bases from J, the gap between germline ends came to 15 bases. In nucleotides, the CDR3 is TGTGCCATCAGTGAACGGGACTCTCGAGGCAATGAGCAGTTCTTC. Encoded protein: CAISERDSRGNEQFF.

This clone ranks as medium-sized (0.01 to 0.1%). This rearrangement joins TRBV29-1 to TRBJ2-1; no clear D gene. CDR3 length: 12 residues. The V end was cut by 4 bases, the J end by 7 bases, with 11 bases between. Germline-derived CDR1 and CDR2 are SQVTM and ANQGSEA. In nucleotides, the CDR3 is TGCAGCGTTGGGCAGTCTTCGAATGAGCAGTTCTTC. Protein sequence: CSVGQSSNEQFF.

CDR3 DNA: TGTGCCAGCAGCCTCAATAGCGGGAGCGGCACCGGGGAGCTGTTTTTT. It specifies CASSLNSGSGTGELFF. The chain couples TRBV9 to TRBJ2-2; 9 bases match TRBD2. After removal of 4 bases from V and 4 bases from J, the junction contained 8 bases not matched to a gene. The CDR3 runs to 16 residues. CDR1 and CDR2 (germline): SGDLS, YYNGEE.

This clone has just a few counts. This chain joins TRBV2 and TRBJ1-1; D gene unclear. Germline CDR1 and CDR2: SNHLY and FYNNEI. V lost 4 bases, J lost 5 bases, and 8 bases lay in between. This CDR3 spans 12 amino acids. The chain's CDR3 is CASSVGGTEAFF. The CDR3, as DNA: TGTGCCAGCAGTGTAGGAGGGACTGAAGCTTTCTTT.

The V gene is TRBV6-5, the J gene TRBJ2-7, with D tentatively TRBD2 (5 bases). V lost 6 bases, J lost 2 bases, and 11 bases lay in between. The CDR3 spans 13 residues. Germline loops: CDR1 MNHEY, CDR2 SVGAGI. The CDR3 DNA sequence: TGTGCCAGCAGGGAGCGGCCAGCCTACGAGCAGTACTTC. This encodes CASRERPAYEQYF.

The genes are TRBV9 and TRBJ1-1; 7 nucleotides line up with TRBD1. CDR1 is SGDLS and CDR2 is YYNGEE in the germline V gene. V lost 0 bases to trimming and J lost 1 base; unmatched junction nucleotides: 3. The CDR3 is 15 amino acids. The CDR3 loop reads CASSVESGGNTEAFF. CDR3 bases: TGTGCCAGCAGCGTAGAGTCAGGGGGGAACACTGAAGCTTTCTTT.

The CDR3 loop is CASSRNRGGTGELFF. CDR3 nucleotide sequence: TGTGCCAGTAGTCGTAACAGGGGAGGCACCGGGGAGCTGTTTTTT. This chain joins TRBV19 and TRBJ2-2; the D gene is possibly TRBD1 (7 bases). The length of the CDR3 is 15 residues. Looked up from germline, CDR1 is LNHDA and CDR2 is SQIVND (reference sequence). V was shortened by 5 bases and J by 4 bases, with 14 bases between the two germline ends.

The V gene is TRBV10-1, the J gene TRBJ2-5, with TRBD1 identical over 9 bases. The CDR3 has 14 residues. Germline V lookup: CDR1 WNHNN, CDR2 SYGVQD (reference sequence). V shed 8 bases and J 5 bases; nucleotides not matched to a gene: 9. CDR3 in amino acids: CASLTGGARETQYF. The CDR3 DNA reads TGCGCCAGCCTCACAGGGGGCGCAAGGGAGACCCAGTACTTC.

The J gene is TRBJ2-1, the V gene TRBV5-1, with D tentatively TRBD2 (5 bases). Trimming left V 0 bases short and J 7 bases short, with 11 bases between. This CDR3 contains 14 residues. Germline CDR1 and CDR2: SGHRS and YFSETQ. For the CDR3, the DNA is TGCGCCAGCAGCTTGGCCCTCACGGGGAATGAGCAGTTCTTC. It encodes CASSLALTGNEQFF.

In nucleotides, the CDR3 is TGTGCCAGCAGCTTGGGGCGCGGGGGACAGGGAGTCGAGCAGTACTTC. Protein product: CASSLGRGGQGVEQYF. The rearrangement uses TRBV5-4 and TRBJ2-7; the match to TRBD1 covers 9 bases. The CDR3 covers 16 residues. Per germline, CDR1 SGHNT and CDR2 YYREEE (reference sequence). The V and J ends lost 0 bases and 6 bases, in that order; junction bases with no gene match: 10.

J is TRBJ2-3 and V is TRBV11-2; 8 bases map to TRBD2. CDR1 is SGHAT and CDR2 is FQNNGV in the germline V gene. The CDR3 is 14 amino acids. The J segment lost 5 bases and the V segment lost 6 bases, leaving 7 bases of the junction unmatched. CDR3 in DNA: TGTGCCAGCAGAAAGACTAGCGAGGGAGATACGCAGTATTTT. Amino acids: CASRKTSEGDTQYF.

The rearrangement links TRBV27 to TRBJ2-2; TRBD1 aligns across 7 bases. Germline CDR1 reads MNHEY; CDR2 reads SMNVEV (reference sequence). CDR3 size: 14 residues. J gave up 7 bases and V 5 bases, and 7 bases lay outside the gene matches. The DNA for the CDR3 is TGTGCCAGCAGTCCGACAGGGTTAAACGGGGAGCTGTTTTTT. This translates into CASSPTGLNGELFF.

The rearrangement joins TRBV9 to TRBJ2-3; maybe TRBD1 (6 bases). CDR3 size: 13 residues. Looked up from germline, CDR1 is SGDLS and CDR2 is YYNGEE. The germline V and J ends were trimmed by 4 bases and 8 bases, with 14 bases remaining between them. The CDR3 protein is CASSPRGQGTQYF. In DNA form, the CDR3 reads TGTGCCAGCAGCCCCAGGGGTCAGGGTACGCAGTATTTT.